Below are 22 T cell receptor beta chains sequenced from a single sample in a study of blood T cell repertoires in COVID-19. The data were produced by immunoSEQ multiplex PCR, yet TCRdb's version contains in-frame clones alone and is incomplete. In the table there are hundreds of thousands of clones, 70% to 90% of which are singletons. Sequenced material: peripheral blood. The source is a man between 65 and 85 years old with acute or convalescent COVID-19.

The chain recombines TRBV10-3 with TRBJ2-2, with 9 bases fitting TRBD2. CDR3 length: 16 residues. Germline CDR1 is ENHRY and CDR2 is SYGVKD. V dropped 2 bases and J dropped 5; count of bases not matched to a gene: 6. Written as DNA, the CDR3 is TGTGCCATCAGTGAGAAGGCTAGCGGGGTAACCGGGGAGCTGTTTTTT. Protein: CAISEKASGVTGELFF.

This clone has a single count. The chain couples TRBV4-3 to TRBJ2-1; TRBD2 aligns across 7 bases. V lost 1 base and J lost 5; bases outside the gene matches: 5. The CDR3 extends over 15 amino acids. Germline V gene sequence: CDR1 LGHNA, CDR2 YSLEER. The CDR3 loop reads CASSQGGTKDNEQFF. The DNA for the CDR3 is TGCGCCAGCAGCCAAGGTGGGACTAAAGACAATGAGCAGTTCTTC.

In its sample, this clone was seen once. J is TRBJ2-5 and V is TRBV15; 7 bases line up with TRBD2. Per germline, CDR1 LNHNV and CDR2 YYDKDF (reference sequence). This CDR3 is built from 13 residues. Germline trimming cut 4 bases from V and 4 bases from J; bases unmatched to any gene: 3. As DNA, the CDR3 is TGTGCCACCAGCAAGGGAGGGCGAGAGACCCAGTACTTC. It is translated as CATSKGGRETQYF.

The V gene is TRBV7-9, the J gene TRBJ1-2, with 8 positions matching TRBD1. Germline CDR1 is SEHNR and CDR2 is FQNEAQ (reference sequence). The CDR3 runs to 14 residues. The junction had 6 bases not matched to a gene; V was cut back by 5 bases and J by 4 bases. The CDR3 DNA sequence: TGTGCCAGCAGCGCGATACAGGGGGGCTATGGCTACACCTTC. This sequence encodes CASSAIQGGYGYTF.

This clone was seen a handful of times. J is TRBJ2-7 and V is TRBV4-3; TRBD1 matches at 7 bases. CDR1 LGHNA and CDR2 YSLEER come from the germline V gene. J was trimmed by 2 bases and V by 1 base; bases with no gene match: 5. This CDR3 region has 15 residues. CDR3 sequence: CASSQADRAAYEQYF. Written as DNA, the CDR3 is TGCGCCAGCAGCCAAGCCGACAGGGCCGCCTACGAGCAGTACTTC.

The chain employs TRBV7-2 and TRBJ2-1; 7 bases are a match to TRBD1. This CDR3 spans 17 amino acids. Germline CDR1 and CDR2: SGHTA and FQGNSA. After removal of 5 bases from V and 1 base from J, the junction contained 11 bases not matched to a gene. The chain's CDR3 is CASSPPEGAESYNEQFF. CDR3 in DNA: TGTGCCAGCAGCCCCCCAGAGGGGGCAGAATCCTACAATGAGCAGTTCTTC.

This chain links TRBV7-9 with TRBJ1-1; tentatively, D is TRBD1 (5 bases). V lost 4 bases to trimming and J lost 6 bases, with 18 bases between them. Germline-derived CDR1 and CDR2 are SEHNR and FQNEAQ (reference sequence). This CDR3 comprises 15 residues. In nucleotides, the CDR3 is TGTGCCAGCAGCTCCCTCCGCGCGGGGGTCGCTGAAGCTTTCTTT. Translating it yields CASSSLRAGVAEAFF.

The rearrangement joins TRBV27 to TRBJ2-3; D may be TRBD1 (6 bases). The CDR3 contains 15 residues. In germline, CDR1 is MNHEY, CDR2 SMNVEV (reference sequence). The V end lost 4 bases, the J end lost 2 bases, and 13 bases lay between the germline ends. The CDR3 loop is CASSWGTTFTDTQYF. CDR3 DNA sequence: TGTGCCAGCAGTTGGGGGACAACCTTCACAGATACGCAGTATTTT.

The chain couples TRBV7-9 to TRBJ1-6; tentative D call: TRBD1 (5 bases). The V and J ends lost 1 base and 7 bases respectively, with 11 bases between them. Germline V gives CDR1 SEHNR, CDR2 FQNEAQ (reference sequence). The CDR3 consists of 15 residues. In DNA, the CDR3 is TGTGCCAGCAGCTTAGACAGCCGGGGGAATTCACCCCTCCACTTT. Translation: CASSLDSRGNSPLHF.

The chain has TRBV3-1 (or the pseudogene TRBV3-2) and TRBJ1-2; D not certain. Trimming removed 3 bases at V and 7 bases at J, with 9 bases between. The germline V gene encodes CDR1 LGHDT and CDR2 YNNKEL (reference sequence). This CDR3 has 12 residues. The chain's CDR3 is CASSHTTIGYTF. The CDR3 DNA is TGTGCCAGCAGCCATACCACTATTGGCTACACCTTC.

CDR3 amino acids: CASSLGQSNQPQHF. CDR3 DNA sequence: TGTGCCAGCAGCCTCGGACAGTCCAATCAGCCCCAGCATTTT. This chain uses TRBV6-2 or TRBV6-3 with TRBJ1-5, with a tentative D call TRBD1 (6 bases). V was trimmed by 6 bases and J by 3 bases, leaving 12 bases between them. Per germline, CDR1 MNHEY and CDR2 SVGEGT. The CDR3 is made up of 14 amino acids.

The V and J genes are TRBV9 and TRBJ2-1; TRBD2 aligns across 7 bases. The germline gives CDR1 SGDLS, CDR2 YYNGEE. The CDR3 is 16 amino acids. The V gene end was trimmed by 3 bases and the J gene end by 10 bases; junction bases not matched to a gene: 16. In nucleotides, the CDR3 is TGTGCCAGCAGCGCCCCGGGACTACAATCTACAATGGAGCAGTTCTTC. It encodes CASSAPGLQSTMEQFF.

A single count supports this clone. V is TRBV4-3 and J is TRBJ2-5; 12 positions match TRBD1. This CDR3 spans 16 amino acids. With 6 bases clipped from V and 5 bases from J, the junction kept 10 bases outside the gene matches. Per germline, CDR1 LGHNA and CDR2 YSLEER. The CDR3 loop reads CASSIRGQGARETQYF. DNA of the CDR3: TGCGCCAGCAGTATAAGGGGACAGGGGGCGCGGGAGACCCAGTACTTC.

This rearrangement joins TRBV11-3 to TRBJ2-3, with D tentatively TRBD1 (6 bases). The V end lost 1 base, the J end lost 0 bases, and 17 bases lay between the germline ends. Germline lookup yields CDR1 SGHNT and CDR2 YENEEA. This CDR3 region has 18 residues. The CDR3 spells CASSLGTGKGASTDTQYF. CDR3 sequence (DNA): TGTGCCAGCAGCTTAGGTACAGGGAAGGGAGCTAGCACAGATACGCAGTATTTT. The full variable domain, completed using reference TRBV11-3 and TRBJ2-3, is EAGVVQSPRYKIIEKKQPVAFWCNPISGHNTLYWYLQNLGQGPELLIRYENEEAVDDSQLPKDRFSAERLKGVDSTLKIQPAELGDSAVYLCASSLGTGKGASTDTQYFGPGTRLTVL.

This chain's CDR3 is CASSPQAAGSGNTIYF. DNA of the CDR3: TGTGCCAGCAGCCCCCAAGCCGCGGGCTCTGGAAACACCATATATTTT. The V and J genes are TRBV7-2 and TRBJ1-3; D unclear. Germline V CDR1 and CDR2: SGHTA, FQGNSA. Trimming shortened V by 5 bases and J by 0 bases, and 14 bases separated the two germline ends. The CDR3 has 16 amino acids.

This rearrangement joins TRBV24-1 to TRBJ1-2, with D perhaps matching TRBD1 (6 bases). With 6 bases removed from V and 6 bases from J, the gap between germline ends came to 7 bases. Per the germline V gene, CDR1 is KGHDR and CDR2 is SFDVKD. CDR3 length equals 11 residues. CDR3 in DNA: TGTGCCACCAGTAGGGGGAATGGCTACACCTTC. The encoded protein is CATSRGNGYTF.

This clone was detected a few times. This chain connects TRBV5-6 to TRBJ1-1, with a weak D call TRBD1 (5 bases). V was pared by 1 base and J by 0 bases, with 10 bases between. The germline V gene has CDR1 SGHDT and CDR2 YYEEEE. The CDR3 is 15 amino acids. The CDR3 DNA sequence: TGTGCCAGCAGCTTGCCCCCAGGGATGAACACTGAAGCTTTCTTT. Protein product: CASSLPPGMNTEAFF.

The count of this clone is one. The chain has TRBV2 and TRBJ2-1; 7 bases are shared with TRBD2. This CDR3 spans 16 amino acids. Looked up from germline, CDR1 is SNHLY and CDR2 is FYNNEI. J was trimmed by 8 bases and V by 4 bases; bases with no gene match: 14. CDR3 residues: CASSGPFGGSFHEQFF. In DNA, the CDR3 is TGTGCCAGCAGTGGCCCTTTTGGCGGGAGTTTTCATGAGCAGTTCTTC.

The rearrangement uses TRBV7-9 and TRBJ2-5, with TRBD2 identical over 11 bases. This CDR3 contains 16 residues. Per germline, CDR1 SEHNR and CDR2 FQNEAQ (reference sequence). Unmatched junction bases numbered 14, after V lost 10 bases and J lost 4 bases. CDR3 in DNA: TGTGCCACCTCCGGGGGTAGCGGGGGGGCCTCAGAGACCCAGTACTTC. This gives the protein CATSGGSGGASETQYF.

This chain joins TRBV6-5 and TRBJ2-2; TRBD1 matches at 9 bases. Germline CDR1 and CDR2: MNHEY and SVGAGI. Trimming took 7 bases from V and 1 from J; bases not matched to a gene: 4. There are 15 residues in the CDR3. CDR3 DNA sequence: TGTGCCAGCATCACGGGACAGGGGAACACCGGGGAGCTGTTTTTT. Protein: CASITGQGNTGELFF.

This chain links TRBV9 with TRBJ1-4; 8 bases align to TRBD1. Trimming cost V 2 bases and J 7 bases; bases outside gene matches: 13. The germline gives CDR1 SGDLS, CDR2 YYNGEE. This CDR3 spans 17 amino acids. CDR3: CASSVRPGGPPGEKLFF. The CDR3 bases are TGTGCCAGCAGCGTTAGGCCAGGGGGCCCCCCTGGTGAAAAACTGTTTTTT.

This chain uses TRBV6-5 with TRBJ2-7, with 10 bases identical to TRBD1. The ends lost 6 bases at V and 4 bases at J; junction bases unmatched: 9. The CDR3 loop spans 15 amino acids. Germline V gene sequence: CDR1 MNHEY, CDR2 SVGAGI. The CDR3 nucleotides read TGTGCCAGCAGCCCGCCGAGGACAGGGGGGTACGAGCAGTACTTC. This sequence encodes CASSPPRTGGYEQYF.